Shown below are 17 T cell receptor beta chains from a single sample sequenced in a study of T cell repertoires in cytomegalovirus infection. TCRdb re-called the reads through MiXCR, storing one row per CDR3 protein. The repertoire holds 200,000 to 300,000 distinct CDR3 sequences, roughly an eighth seen once, with roughly 8.9% in the top ten. Sequencing used PBMCs. These receptors came from a human donor in good health (CMV status not recorded). Some clones in this sample may be carry-over from other donors' samples.

This clonotype showed up just a few times. The gene calls are TRBV7-9 and TRBJ2-3, with D perhaps being TRBD1 or TRBD2 (5 bases each). The CDR3 runs to 14 residues. Germline CDR1 SEHNR, CDR2 FQNEAQ (reference sequence). V lost 5 bases and J lost 7, with 16 bases in between. The CDR3 loop reads CASSPYGTDNTQYF. The CDR3 DNA is TGTGCCAGCAGCCCATATGGGACGGATAATACGCAGTATTTT.

The table lists this clonotype with many counts. V is TRBV7-2 and J is TRBJ1-5; D is ambiguous. The ends were cut back, 2 bases at V and 6 bases at J, with 11 bases in the middle. The CDR3 has 14 amino acids. Germline lookup yields CDR1 SGHTA and CDR2 FQGNSA. The DNA of the CDR3 is TGTGCCAGCAGCTTACAGGAGAAAGGTCAGCCCCAGCATTTT. This encodes CASSLQEKGQPQHF.

This clonotype has ten or more counts. The chain links TRBV6-1 to TRBJ1-5; the D gene is possibly TRBD1 (5 bases). The germline gives CDR1 MNHNS, CDR2 SASEGT. V was trimmed by 6 bases and J by 7 bases, leaving 13 bases between them. The CDR3 length is 13 residues. The CDR3 loop reads CASRRLGRQPQHF. The DNA of the CDR3 is TGTGCCAGCAGGCGTTTGGGACGGCAGCCCCAGCATTTT.

Here the CDR3 DNA reads TGTGCCAGCAGTGAATCACAGGGTGGAAATCAGCCCCAGCATTTT. Amino acid sequence: CASSESQGGNQPQHF. V and J are TRBV6-1 and TRBJ1-5; TRBD1 might be the D (6 bases). The CDR3 has 15 residues. Trimming removed 2 bases from V and 4 bases from J, with 12 bases in between. In germline, CDR1 is MNHNS, CDR2 SASEGT.

This chain links TRBV6-6 with TRBJ2-2; the D gene is possibly TRBD2 (5 bases). CDR1 is MNHNY, CDR2 SVGAGI, per germline (reference sequence). Trimming cost V 0 bases and J 0 bases, with 11 bases left between them. The CDR3 has 17 residues. CDR3 sequence: CASSYSMDSANTGELFF. In DNA, the CDR3 is TGTGCCAGCAGTTACTCAATGGACTCCGCGAACACCGGGGAGCTGTTTTTT.

The rearrangement joins TRBV20-1 to TRBJ1-1; D unclear. V gave up 2 bases and J gave up 5 bases, with 12 bases separating them. There are 13 residues in the CDR3. Germline V CDR1 and CDR2: DFQATT, SNEGSKA (reference sequence). CDR3 bases: TGCAGTGCTAGACCCCGGGCGGGGACTGAAGCTTTCTTT. Protein sequence: CSARPRAGTEAFF.

This clonotype was detected a few times. The genes are TRBV20-1 and TRBJ2-2; D call uncertain. The CDR3 is made up of 12 amino acids. Trimming removed 7 bases from V and 4 bases from J, with 10 bases in between. CDR1 is DFQATT, CDR2 SNEGSKA, per germline (reference sequence). This chain's CDR3 is CSVIRSTGELFF. In DNA, the CDR3 is TGCAGTGTCATTAGAAGCACCGGGGAGCTGTTTTTT.

The V gene is TRBV4-1, the J gene TRBJ2-2; 8 bases align to TRBD2. The CDR3 covers 17 residues. The junction had 6 bases not matched to a gene; V was cut back by 1 base and J by 2 bases. CDR1 MGHRA and CDR2 YSYEKL come from the germline V gene. CDR3 in amino acids: CASSQVERGPNTGELFF. The CDR3 DNA sequence: TGCGCCAGCAGCCAAGTCGAGCGGGGGCCAAACACCGGGGAGCTGTTTTTT.

This clonotype has just a few counts. V is TRBV20-1 and J is TRBJ2-1, with 8 bases identical to TRBD2. The germline V gene encodes CDR1 DFQATT and CDR2 SNEGSKA (reference sequence). V trimming: 5 bases; J trimming: 0 bases; junction bases outside the gene matches: 6. The CDR3 is made up of 15 amino acids. The CDR3 bases are TGCAGTGCTTCCGGGACTAGAGTCTCCTACAATGAGCAGTTCTTC. Protein sequence: CSASGTRVSYNEQFF.

This clonotype was picked up many times. V is TRBV7-2 and J is TRBJ1-1; D is undetermined. This CDR3 contains 13 residues. Looked up from germline, CDR1 is SGHTA and CDR2 is FQGNSA. V was cut by 8 bases and J by 6 bases, with 16 bases left in between. CDR3 in amino acids: CASALVTIAEAFF. The CDR3 nucleotides are TGTGCCAGCGCCCTGGTTACCATCGCTGAAGCTTTCTTT.

This rearrangement joins TRBV29-1 to TRBJ2-5; D unclear. The germline CDR1 and CDR2 sequences are SQVTM and ANQGSEA. The CDR3 spans 12 residues. V was clipped by 6 bases and J by 1 base, with 9 bases between them. The CDR3 reads CSVTPFQETQYF. As DNA, the CDR3 is TGCAGCGTGACACCTTTCCAAGAGACCCAGTACTTC.

Ten or more counts support this clonotype. The V gene is TRBV7-6, the J gene TRBJ1-2, with D hard to call. The CDR3 loop spans 15 amino acids. The V end lost 2 bases, the J end lost 8 bases, and 18 bases lay between the germline ends. Germline assignment: CDR1 SGHVS and CDR2 FNYEAQ. CDR3 sequence: CASSLTAPGLGGYTF. In DNA form, the CDR3 reads TGTGCCAGCAGCTTAACGGCCCCGGGCCTAGGGGGCTACACCTTC.

This clonotype was counted a single time. This sequence joins TRBV7-2 and TRBJ1-2; perhaps TRBD1 as D (6 bases). The CDR3 is 14 amino acids. With 5 bases removed from V and 7 bases from J, the gap between germline ends came to 17 bases. The germline gives CDR1 SGHTA, CDR2 FQGNSA. CDR3 loop: CASSLGSGASGYTF. CDR3 DNA: TGTGCCAGCAGCCTTGGCTCGGGGGCGTCTGGCTACACCTTC.

This clonotype was found many times. The chain has TRBV7-3 and TRBJ2-1, with 10 bases that match TRBD2. In germline, CDR1 is SGHTA, CDR2 FQGTGA. The CDR3 has 15 residues. With V trimmed by 5 bases and J by 6 bases, 7 bases remained unmatched. The CDR3 DNA reads TGTGCCAGCAGCGAAGCGGGAGGGAGGGCCAATGAGCAGTTCTTC. This sequence encodes CASSEAGGRANEQFF.

This clonotype was seen at least ten times. The gene calls are TRBV7-3 and TRBJ2-1; 8 bases line up with TRBD2. The CDR3 runs 17 residues. Germline lookup yields CDR1 SGHTA and CDR2 FQGTGA. V dropped 2 bases and J dropped 0; count of bases not matched to a gene: 6. Written as DNA, the CDR3 is TGTGCCAGCAGCTTATTTGCGGGAGGAGGCTCCTACAATGAGCAGTTCTTC. Protein: CASSLFAGGGSYNEQFF.

This chain links TRBV6-6 with TRBJ1-1; no clear D gene. CDR1 MNHNY and CDR2 SVGAGI come from the germline V gene (reference sequence). CDR3 length: 11 amino acids. Trimming left V 2 bases short and J 8 bases short, with 6 bases between. CDR3 sequence: CASSYDREAFF. CDR3 nucleotides: TGTGCCAGCAGTTACGACCGAGAAGCTTTCTTT.

This clonotype was found a few times. The gene calls are TRBV10-3 and TRBJ1-2; maybe TRBD1 (5 bases). The CDR3 extends over 13 amino acids. Between the trimmed V and J ends, which lost 11 bases and 4 bases, there was a span of 17 bases. Germline CDR1 reads ENHRY; CDR2 reads SYGVKD. The CDR3 DNA sequence: TGTGCCGCCTGGGACGGAAACTTCTATGGCTACACCTTC. It codes for CAAWDGNFYGYTF.